The 16 T cell receptor beta chains below were found in one sample sequenced in a study of T cells in Graves' hyperthyroidism and ophthalmopathy. Using RNA transcripts as the source, TCR beta CDR3 regions were amplified. Researchers ran a first-round RT-PCR on the TCR CDR3 using the HTBI primer set. Using its own MiXCR run on the multiplex PCR reads, TCRdb lists one record per CDR3 protein. The sample yields about 110,000 distinct CDR3 sequences, about 15% seen once. Sequenced input: blood. Receptors were obtained from a woman in her forties or fifties with Graves' hyperthyroidism.

This clonotype was recorded at least ten times. The rearrangement uses TRBV18 and TRBJ2-1; maybe TRBD1 (5 bases). CDR3 size: 14 residues. Germline CDR1 and CDR2: KGHSH and LQKENI. The V end was cut by 3 bases, the J end by 7 bases, with 13 bases between. The CDR3 is CASSPGRERNEQFF. The CDR3 nucleotides read TGTGCCAGCTCACCCGGCAGGGAACGGAATGAGCAGTTCTTC.

This clonotype was counted at least ten times. The genes are TRBV5-1 and TRBJ2-5, with 7 bases matching TRBD1. This CDR3 has 14 amino acids. Germline V lookup: CDR1 SGHRS, CDR2 YFSETQ. Germline trimming cut 6 bases from V and 0 bases from J; bases unmatched to any gene: 5. The CDR3: CASTSGTDQETQYF. The CDR3 DNA is TGCGCCAGCACCTCCGGGACAGACCAAGAGACCCAGTACTTC.

This sequence joins TRBV11-2 and TRBJ2-1; 9 bases line up with TRBD1. Germline CDR1 reads SGHAT; CDR2 reads FQNNGV. With 7 bases clipped from V and 3 bases from J, the junction kept 7 bases outside the gene matches. The CDR3 has 15 residues. The CDR3 protein is CASTLDRGHYNEQFF. The CDR3 DNA follows: TGTGCCAGCACTTTGGACAGGGGCCACTACAATGAGCAGTTCTTC.

This clonotype came up many times. This chain joins TRBV28 and TRBJ1-4; D is ambiguous. The CDR3 is 21 amino acids. V was shortened by 2 bases and J by 0 bases, with 25 bases between the two germline ends. From germline, CDR1 is MDHEN and CDR2 SYDVKM. The CDR3 region is CASSLDLTPLGQHATNEKLFF. The DNA for the CDR3 is TGTGCCAGCAGTTTAGACCTGACCCCTCTTGGGCAACATGCAACTAATGAAAAACTGTTTTTT. Variable domain in full (rest from reference TRBV28 and TRBJ1-4): DVKVTQSSRYLVKRTGEKVFLECVQDMDHENMFWYRQDPGLGLRLIYFSYDVKMKEKGDIPEGYSVSREKKERFSLILESASTNQTSMYLCASSLDLTPLGQHATNEKLFFGSGTQLSVL.

The sample holds many counts of this clonotype. The chain carries TRBV5-1 and TRBJ2-5; TRBD1 matches 8 bases. The CDR3 length is 15 residues. In germline, CDR1 is SGHRS, CDR2 YFSETQ. J gave up 5 bases and V 1 base, and 7 bases lay outside the gene matches. For the CDR3, the DNA is TGCGCCAGCAGCTTGACTGGACAGGGTTTTGAGACCCAGTACTTC. It is translated as CASSLTGQGFETQYF.

This rearrangement joins TRBV9 to TRBJ2-2; TRBD2 matches at 8 bases. V lost 4 bases to trimming and J lost 4 bases; unmatched junction nucleotides: 9. Germline CDR1 SGDLS, CDR2 YYNGEE. The CDR3 is 16 residues long. CDR3 sequence reads: CASSPPGREGTGELFF. CDR3 in DNA: TGTGCCAGCAGCCCGCCGGGACGGGAGGGCACCGGGGAGCTGTTTTTT. The whole variable domain, remainder taken from reference TRBV9 and TRBJ2-2, is DSGVTQTPKHLITATGQRVTLRCSPRSGDLSVYWYQQSLDQGLQFLIQYYNGEERAKGNILERFSAQQFPDLHSELNLSSLELGDSALYFCASSPPGREGTGELFFGEGSRLTVL.

This clonotype was seen repeatedly, ten times or more. Here the CDR3 DNA reads TGTGCCAGCAGTTACGCTGCCAGGGGCACCGGGGAGCTGTTTTTT. Protein: CASSYAARGTGELFF. V is TRBV12-3 or TRBV12-4 and J is TRBJ2-2, with D possibly being TRBD1 (6 bases). This CDR3 has 15 residues. The ends were cut back, 4 bases at V and 4 bases at J, with 13 bases in the middle.

This clonotype came up a few times. The chain combines TRBV20-1 with TRBJ2-3, with 9 bases aligning to TRBD1. J gave up 4 bases and V 0 bases, and 8 bases lay outside the gene matches. The germline V gene encodes CDR1 DFQATT and CDR2 SNEGSKA (reference sequence). The CDR3 runs to 16 residues. DNA for the CDR3: TGCAGTGCTAGAGATCGGGGACAGGGCCAGGCAGATACGCAGTATTTT. It specifies CSARDRGQGQADTQYF.

This chain joins TRBV9 and TRBJ2-5; 10 nucleotides agree with TRBD2. CDR3 length equals 18 residues. V shed 0 bases and J 2 bases; nucleotides not matched to a gene: 10. In germline, CDR1 is SGDLS, CDR2 YYNGEE. In nucleotides, the CDR3 is TGTGCCAGCAGCGTAGACATGCTAGCGGGAGCACAACAAGAGACCCAGTACTTC. It is translated as CASSVDMLAGAQQETQYF. The complete variable domain, with remaining parts taken from reference TRBV9 and TRBJ2-5, reads DSGVTQTPKHLITATGQRVTLRCSPRSGDLSVYWYQQSLDQGLQFLIQYYNGEERAKGNILERFSAQQFPDLHSELNLSSLELGDSALYFCASSVDMLAGAQQETQYFGPGTRLLVL.

This clonotype showed up just a few times. The chain uses TRBV6-1 and TRBJ2-4; 8 bases line up with TRBD1. This CDR3 is built from 14 residues. Germline V CDR1 and CDR2: MNHNS, SASEGT. The ends lost 1 base at V and 11 bases at J; junction bases unmatched: 7. CDR3 coding DNA: TGTGCCAGCAGTGAAGGGACAGGGAAGGTGGTTCAGTACTTC. As protein: CASSEGTGKVVQYF.

In this sample, this clonotype turned up many times. This chain uses TRBV20-1 with TRBJ2-1, with D uncertain. The V end was cut by 3 bases, the J end by 5 bases, with 8 bases between. The CDR3 extends over 12 amino acids. Germline loops: CDR1 DFQATT, CDR2 SNEGSKA (reference sequence). CDR3 protein: CSASRQHNEQFF. Written as DNA, the CDR3 is TGCAGTGCTAGTAGGCAGCACAATGAGCAGTTCTTC.

In the case of this clonotype: A much larger clone differs by one base, so this may be a read error. The chain uses TRBV19 and TRBJ1-2; D not resolved. Germline V gives CDR1 LNHDA, CDR2 SQIVND (reference sequence). The CDR3 loop spans 13 amino acids. The CDR3 is CASSIGPNYVYTF. The CDR3 bases are TGTGCCAGTAGTATTGGACCCAACTATGTCTACACCTTC.

This clonotype was observed at least ten times. CDR3 sequence: CASRMTGVISYNEQFF. CDR3 nucleotides: TGTGCCAGTAGGATGACAGGGGTTATCTCCTACAATGAGCAGTTCTTC. V usage is TRBV19 and J usage is TRBJ2-1; TRBD1 agrees at 8 bases. The V gene's germline CDR1 is LNHDA and CDR2 SQIVND (reference sequence). J gave up 0 bases and V 6 bases, and 7 bases lay outside the gene matches. The CDR3 sequence is 16 residues long.

The sample holds many counts of this clonotype. The chain carries TRBV11-2 and TRBJ2-1, with D possibly being TRBD2 (6 bases). Trimming pared 0 bases from V and 6 bases from J, leaving 12 bases between. The CDR3 runs 15 residues. Germline V gives CDR1 SGHAT, CDR2 FQNNGV. The CDR3 loop reads CASSLDRGFPNEQFF. CDR3 DNA: TGTGCCAGCAGCTTAGATCGGGGGTTCCCCAATGAGCAGTTCTTC.

The sample holds many counts of this clonotype. The rearrangement links TRBV24-1 to TRBJ2-3; D might be TRBD2 (5 bases). The CDR3 is made up of 15 amino acids. V lost 0 bases, J lost 6 bases, and 12 bases lay in between. From germline, CDR1 is KGHDR and CDR2 SFDVKD. CDR3 nucleotides: TGTGCCACCAGTGATTTGAGGCTAGCAGGCGATACGCAGTATTTT. Residues: CATSDLRLAGDTQYF.

V and J are TRBV28 and TRBJ1-2; D not certain. Germline V gives CDR1 MDHEN, CDR2 SYDVKM. Trimming cost V 3 bases and J 3 bases, with 29 bases left between them. The CDR3 loop spans 20 amino acids. DNA for the CDR3: TGTGCCAGCAGTTTCGGTTACGAAGAGTCTTTGGGAGCCAGCTACTATGGCTACACCTTC. As protein: CASSFGYEESLGASYYGYTF.